This T cell receptor beta chain is from a study of blood T cell repertoires in COVID-19 (dated by TCRdb to 2020 to 2021). The study in broad terms: Samples from collaborators originated in the United States, Italy and Spain and spanned both the acute and convalescent phases of COVID-19. The prospective study material was composed of cDNA or gDNA derived from T cells, B-cell-depleted T cells, or PBMCs. Subjects who had been exposed to COVID-19, were actively infected with it, or had recovered from it provided the deeply sampled blood TCRbeta repertoires that made up the dataset. The repertoires were released in a freely available public database meant as a resource for research on the immune response to SARS-CoV-2. The samples were drawn from two sources: the first 160 participants of the ongoing ImmuneRACE study, and 1,254 subjects contributed by 6 global collaborators. Nearly every sample came with metadata listing a de-identified subject ID, COVID-19 status, age in years and sex. HLA class I and class II types, where available, came from metadata supplied by the sample provider rather than from assay-based typing.

Collaborating institutions collected whole blood in K2EDTA tubes following their own protocols. For TCRbeta analysis, collaborators shipped samples in one of three forms: frozen whole blood, isolated PBMCs, or DNA extracted from either of those sample types. With regard to this clone: Which antigen it targets is not known. No base quality information exists; no much larger clone differs at one position.

Paper-wide results and their limitations: Clinical and demographic metadata were provided uncurated, with the amount varying by source and participant.

The germline V gene encodes CDR1 PRHDT and CDR2 FYEKMQ (reference sequence). Clipping removes 5 bases from V and 14 bases from J, with 10 as the unmatched junction base count. Reading from cysteine to phenylalanine, the CDR3 counts 14 amino acids. CDR3 DNA only is kept here, 42 bases in frame from base 1. TCRbeta CDR3 regions were amplified from genomic DNA using the immunoSEQ Assay, a bias-controlled multiplex PCR. The authors' pipeline ran thus. The number of nucleated cells in each sample was estimated by amplification of reference gene primers within the assay. To quantify the absolute abundance of each unique TCRbeta CDR3 rearrangement, sequence reads were collapsed and filtered. For each sample, productive Simpson clonality was calculated as the square root of Simpson's diversity index over productive rearrangements. TCRdb mirrors the immuneACCESS table, restricted to in-frame sequences. Some clones are absent from its copies; in checked studies, under half trace to an unresolved V gene, and the reason for the others is unknown. That table supplies the V and J calls and clone size; D and trimming were determined from the DNA. Counted in this sample were tens of thousands of clones; around 89% of them appeared once. The leading ten clones occupy 25% to 30% of the sample.

This TCR was sampled from a man aged 55 to 69 with active or convalescent COVID-19. This sequence uses TRBV13 and TRBJ1-6; TRBD1 lines up with 9 middle nucleotides. Specimen: peripheral blood. The CDR3 protein: CASSLRTGARSLHF. The nucleotide sequence reads TGTGCCAGCAGCCTCCGGACAGGGGCCCGTTCCCTCCACTTT.